Included here is one T cell receptor beta chain sequence, with context. The germline V gene encodes CDR1 SEHNR and CDR2 FQNEAQ (reference sequence). The V gene lost 1 base and the J gene lost 2 bases, with 9 bases spanning the gap. The CDR3 length is 15 residues. These data come from a study of blood T cell repertoires in COVID-19. About the research overall: The origin of the acute and convalescent COVID-19 samples was the United States, Italy and Spain. From T cells, B-cell-depleted T cells, or PBMCs came the material, which was cDNA or gDNA.

Original processing methods: Cell counts per sample came from amplifying reference gene primers. The repertoire was sequenced with immunoSEQ multiplex PCR; TCRdb's copy has only in-frame clones and lacks some. Clone size and the V and J calls come from that table; the DNA yielded D and trimming. The table includes over 100,000 clones, roughly 85% detected once. This TCR was sampled from a man older than 75 with acute or convalescent COVID-19. Material: peripheral blood. The V and J genes are TRBV7-9 and TRBJ1-5; D possibly corresponds to TRBD1 (6 bases). The CDR3 region has the DNA TGTGCCAGCAGCTTAGGGGCAGGGGGCAATCAGCCCCAGCATTTT. This sequence encodes CASSLGAGGNQPQHF. Filled out from reference TRBV7-9 and TRBJ1-5, the complete variable domain reads DTGVSQNPRHKITKRGQNVTFRCDPISEHNRLYWYRQTLGQGPEFLTYFQNEAQLEKSRLLSDRFSAERPKGSFSTLEIQRTEQGDSAMYLCASSLGAGGNQPQHFGDGTRLSIL.